One and the same sample provided the 17 T cell receptor beta chains below, sequenced in a study of blood T cell repertoires in COVID-19. TCRdb keeps only in-frame clones here, not all; method: immunoSEQ multiplex PCR. The sample has roughly 300,000 clones; roughly 92% are singletons. Sample: peripheral blood. Every receptor here comes from a woman aged 30 to 39 with COVID-19, enrolled during active disease.

The genes are TRBV10-2 and TRBJ2-3; 11 bases are a match to TRBD2. Germline CDR1 is WSHSY and CDR2 is SAAADI. V shed 6 bases and J 4 bases; nucleotides not matched to a gene: 6. The CDR3 is 15 amino acids. The CDR3 reads CASRLLAGDADTQYF. The CDR3 DNA reads TGCGCCAGCAGGTTACTAGCGGGAGACGCAGATACGCAGTATTTT.

The chain recombines TRBV6-5 with TRBJ1-2, with 7 bases aligning to TRBD1. This CDR3 comprises 14 residues. Germline V gene sequence: CDR1 MNHEY, CDR2 SVGAGI. Trimming at V came to 6 bases and at J to 2 bases, leaving 6 bases not matched to a gene. CDR3 in amino acids: CASRVGQQNYGYTF. The CDR3 DNA follows: TGTGCCAGCAGGGTGGGACAGCAAAACTATGGCTACACCTTC.

The chain carries TRBV11-1 and TRBJ2-5; 7 nucleotides line up with TRBD1. V was clipped by 5 bases and J by 5 bases; unmatched bases: 5. The V gene's germline CDR1 is SGHAT and CDR2 FQDESV (reference sequence). The CDR3 loop spans 13 amino acids. For the CDR3, the DNA is TGTGCCAGCAGCCCGACAGGGTGGGAGACCCAGTACTTC. It translates to CASSPTGWETQYF.

The J gene is TRBJ1-2, the V gene TRBV6-6; TRBD1 might be the D (6 bases). The CDR3 is 13 residues long. The germline V gene has CDR1 MNHNY and CDR2 SVGAGI (reference sequence). Trimming took off 6 bases at V and 7 bases at J, with 15 bases between the two ends. In nucleotides, the CDR3 is TGTGCCAGCAGCCCTGGGACAAGTGTTGGCTACACCTTC. It encodes CASSPGTSVGYTF.

J is TRBJ1-5 and V is TRBV7-9; TRBD1 agrees at 7 bases. V lost 8 bases to trimming and J lost 3 bases; unmatched junction nucleotides: 7. This CDR3 is 14 amino acids long. Looked up from germline, CDR1 is SEHNR and CDR2 is FQNEAQ (reference sequence). The chain's CDR3 is CASGLTGFNQPQHF. The DNA of the CDR3 is TGTGCCAGCGGGCTGACAGGGTTCAATCAGCCCCAGCATTTT.

The chain carries TRBV2 and TRBJ1-5; D is undetermined. The germline V gene has CDR1 SNHLY and CDR2 FYNNEI. V was trimmed by 5 bases and J by 4 bases, leaving 6 bases between them. The CDR3 runs 12 residues. CDR3 bases: TGTGCCAGCAGTACCGGGAATCAGCCCCAGCATTTT. This sequence encodes CASSTGNQPQHF.

V and J are TRBV20-1 and TRBJ2-2, with D uncertain. The CDR3 length is 11 residues. V shed 0 bases and J shed 14 bases, with 10 bases lying between them. CDR1 and CDR2 (germline): DFQATT, SNEGSKA (reference sequence). CDR3 nucleotides: TGCAGTGCTAGAGAAATTGGAGAACTGTTTTTT. It translates to CSAREIGELFF.

The chain uses TRBV29-1 and TRBJ1-2, with 10 bases matching TRBD1. CDR3 size: 12 residues. V was clipped by 6 bases and J by 4 bases; unmatched bases: 2. Germline CDR1 and CDR2: SQVTM and ANQGSEA. The CDR3 DNA reads TGCAGCGTGGGGGACAGGGGCTATGGCTACACCTTC. Translating it yields CSVGDRGYGYTF.

This sequence joins TRBV5-4 and TRBJ2-2; TRBD2 matches at 7 bases. Germline lookup yields CDR1 SGHNT and CDR2 YYREEE (reference sequence). The V and J ends lost 0 bases and 1 base, in that order; junction bases with no gene match: 3. The CDR3 has 16 amino acids. CDR3 DNA: TGTGCCAGCAGCTTGGCCGCTAGCGGGAACACCGGGGAGCTGTTTTTT. It is translated as CASSLAASGNTGELFF.

The rearrangement uses TRBV6-5 and TRBJ2-1; the match to TRBD2 covers 12 bases. Germline CDR1 and CDR2: MNHEY and SVGAGI. With 0 bases clipped from V and 9 bases from J, the junction kept 6 bases outside the gene matches. This CDR3 region has 16 residues. The CDR3, as DNA: TGTGCCAGCAGTTACTCTGGACTAGCGGGATGGGGTGAGCAGTTCTTC. Protein product: CASSYSGLAGWGEQFF.

J is TRBJ1-1 and V is TRBV5-4; D gene uncertain. The CDR3 runs to 16 residues. Trimming stripped 4 bases from V and 0 bases from J, with 16 bases between. Germline-derived CDR1 and CDR2 are SGHNT and YYREEE (reference sequence). The CDR3 DNA reads as TGTGCCAGCAGCCAGGACGGGATAATCATGAACACTGAAGCTTTCTTT. Translation gives CASSQDGIIMNTEAFF.

The rearrangement uses TRBV12-3 or TRBV12-4 and TRBJ1-1, with no clear D. Trimming removed 6 bases at V and 1 base at J, with 6 bases between. The CDR3 contains 12 residues. CDR3 DNA sequence: TGTGCCAGCAGCCGGGGGAACACTGAAGCTTTCTTT. Translating gives CASSRGNTEAFF.

The chain uses TRBV5-6 and TRBJ2-3, with 11 bases matching TRBD2. CDR1 and CDR2 (germline): SGHDT, YYEEEE. The CDR3 has 16 residues. The V segment lost 0 bases and the J segment 2 bases; nucleotides outside the gene matches: 2. The CDR3 reads CASSLGLAGYTDTQYF. The CDR3 DNA reads as TGTGCCAGCAGCTTGGGACTAGCGGGGTACACAGATACGCAGTATTTT.

The rearrangement uses TRBV11-2 and TRBJ1-4, with D possibly being TRBD1 (5 bases). This CDR3 comprises 15 residues. The ends were cut back, 1 base at V and 8 bases at J, with 14 bases in the middle. From germline, CDR1 is SGHAT and CDR2 FQNNGV. The CDR3: CASSLVGGAGEKLFF. The CDR3 DNA is TGTGCCAGCAGCTTAGTAGGAGGGGCCGGAGAAAAACTGTTTTTT.

V gene TRBV5-1 combines with J gene TRBJ1-1, with a tentative D call TRBD1 (5 bases). Germline V gene lookup returns CDR1 SGHRS and CDR2 YFSETQ. V dropped 1 base and J dropped 0 bases, with 7 bases sitting between them. This CDR3 spans 14 amino acids. DNA of the CDR3: TGCGCCAGCAGCTTGTCGGACATGAACACTGAAGCTTTCTTT. As protein: CASSLSDMNTEAFF.

The chain couples TRBV28 to TRBJ1-1, with 8 positions matching TRBD1. In germline, CDR1 is MDHEN, CDR2 SYDVKM. J gave up 3 bases and V 10 bases, and 10 bases lay outside the gene matches. The CDR3 runs 14 residues. The CDR3 loop is CATAGQAYYTEAFF. In DNA, the CDR3 is TGTGCCACGGCGGGACAGGCTTATTACACTGAAGCTTTCTTT.

The chain combines TRBV9 with TRBJ1-6, with D possibly being TRBD1 (5 bases). V was pared by 3 bases and J by 5 bases, with 12 bases between. This CDR3 is built from 15 residues. Germline V gene data show CDR1 as SGDLS and CDR2 as YYNGEE. The CDR3 here is CASSEARGNNSPLHF. The CDR3 DNA follows: TGTGCCAGCAGCGAAGCCCGGGGGAATAATTCACCCCTCCACTTT. The whole variable domain, filled in from reference TRBV9 and TRBJ1-6, reads DSGVTQTPKHLITATGQRVTLRCSPRSGDLSVYWYQQSLDQGLQFLIQYYNGEERAKGNILERFSAQQFPDLHSELNLSSLELGDSALYFCASSEARGNNSPLHFGNGTRLTVT.